This TCR beta chain is from a study of cytomegalovirus exposure and HLA in healthy donors. Study information: Some 200 million T cells yielded some 120 million unique TCR beta sequences in earlier analysis.

Findings and caveats of the study: There were fewer than 200 TCR beta chains listed as cytomegalovirus-associated. Immune exposure information available was restricted to CMV serostatus. In a later analysis, specific HLA alleles were associated with 15,000 to 20,000 TCR beta sequences at a 0.05 false discovery rate.

PCR employed 60 Vbeta and 13 Jbeta primers. Generated by immunoSEQ multiplex PCR, the TCRdb table keeps only in-frame clones and is missing some. The table has about 250,000 clones, about nine tenths seen once; the top ten hold about 1.7%. Germline CDR1 and CDR2: SGHVS and FQNEAQ. With 3 bases removed from V and 7 bases from J, the gap between germline ends came to 15 bases. This CDR3 contains 15 residues. About this clone itself: Its antigen is not known.

The receptor was isolated from a girl aged 2 to 10 in good health and CMV-seronegative. This chain links TRBV7-8 with TRBJ1-4, with TRBD1 as a possible D gene (6 bases). Sequenced: PBMCs. The CDR3 loop is CASSLGRGAVEKLFF. CDR3 DNA: TGTGCCAGCAGCTTGGGCCGGGGGGCGGTTGAAAAACTGTTTTTT.